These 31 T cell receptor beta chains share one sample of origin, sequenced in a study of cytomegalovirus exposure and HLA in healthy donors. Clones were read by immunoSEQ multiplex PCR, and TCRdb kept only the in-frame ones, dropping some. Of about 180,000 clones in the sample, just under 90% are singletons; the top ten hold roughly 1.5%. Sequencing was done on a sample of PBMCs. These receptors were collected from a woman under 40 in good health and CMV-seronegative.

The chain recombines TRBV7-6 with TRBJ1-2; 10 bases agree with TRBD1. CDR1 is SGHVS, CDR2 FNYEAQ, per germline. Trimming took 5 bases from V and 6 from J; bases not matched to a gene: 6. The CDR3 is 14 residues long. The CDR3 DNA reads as TGTGCCAGCAGCGCCGACAGGGGGCGAGATGGCTACACCTTC. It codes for CASSADRGRDGYTF.

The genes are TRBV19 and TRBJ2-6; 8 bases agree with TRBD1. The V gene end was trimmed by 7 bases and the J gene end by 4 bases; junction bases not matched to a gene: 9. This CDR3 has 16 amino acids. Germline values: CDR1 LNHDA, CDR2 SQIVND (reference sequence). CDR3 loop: CASTNLTGGGANVLTF. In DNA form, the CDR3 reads TGTGCCAGTACCAACCTCACAGGGGGAGGGGCCAACGTCCTGACTTTC.

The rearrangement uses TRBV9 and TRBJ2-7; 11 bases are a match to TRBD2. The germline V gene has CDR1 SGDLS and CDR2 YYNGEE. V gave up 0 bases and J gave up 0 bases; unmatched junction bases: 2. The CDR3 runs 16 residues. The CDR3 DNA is TGTGCCAGCAGCGTAGGACTAGCGGGGAGCTCCTACGAGCAGTACTTC. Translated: CASSVGLAGSSYEQYF.

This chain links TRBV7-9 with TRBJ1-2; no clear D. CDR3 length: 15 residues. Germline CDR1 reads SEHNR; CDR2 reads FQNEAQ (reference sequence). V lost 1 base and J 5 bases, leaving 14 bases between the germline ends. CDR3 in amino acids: CASSLERPKSYGYTF. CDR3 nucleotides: TGTGCCAGCAGCTTAGAGAGGCCAAAATCGTATGGCTACACCTTC.

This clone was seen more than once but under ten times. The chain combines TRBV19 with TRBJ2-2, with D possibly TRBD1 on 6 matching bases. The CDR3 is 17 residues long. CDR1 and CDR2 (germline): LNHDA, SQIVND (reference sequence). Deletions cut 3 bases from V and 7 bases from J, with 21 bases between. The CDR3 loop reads CASSIGPWTVRIGELFF. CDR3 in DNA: TGTGCCAGTAGTATTGGGCCTTGGACAGTTCGTATCGGGGAGCTGTTTTTT.

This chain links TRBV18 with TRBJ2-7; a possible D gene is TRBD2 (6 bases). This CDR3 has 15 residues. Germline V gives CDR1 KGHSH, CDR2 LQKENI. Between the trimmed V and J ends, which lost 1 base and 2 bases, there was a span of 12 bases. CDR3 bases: TGTGCCAGCTCACCACTCGGCGGGGAAGCCTACGAGCAGTACTTC. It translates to CASSPLGGEAYEQYF.

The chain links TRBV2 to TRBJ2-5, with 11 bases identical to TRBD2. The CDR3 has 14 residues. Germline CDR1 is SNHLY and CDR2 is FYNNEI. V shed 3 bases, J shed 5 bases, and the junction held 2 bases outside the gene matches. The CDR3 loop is CASSETSGVETQYF. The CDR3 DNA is TGTGCCAGCAGTGAGACTAGCGGGGTTGAGACCCAGTACTTC.

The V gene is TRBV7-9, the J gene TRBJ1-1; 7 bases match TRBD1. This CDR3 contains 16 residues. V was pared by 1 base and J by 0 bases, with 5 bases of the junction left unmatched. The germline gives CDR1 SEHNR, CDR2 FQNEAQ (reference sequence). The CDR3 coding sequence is TGTGCCAGCAGCTTAGAACAGGGGTTCATGAACACTGAAGCTTTCTTT. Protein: CASSLEQGFMNTEAFF.

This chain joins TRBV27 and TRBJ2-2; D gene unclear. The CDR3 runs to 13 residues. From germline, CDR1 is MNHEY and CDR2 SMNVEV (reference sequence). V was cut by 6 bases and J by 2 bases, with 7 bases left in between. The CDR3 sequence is CASRNYNTGELFF. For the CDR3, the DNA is TGTGCCAGCAGGAACTATAACACCGGGGAGCTGTTTTTT.

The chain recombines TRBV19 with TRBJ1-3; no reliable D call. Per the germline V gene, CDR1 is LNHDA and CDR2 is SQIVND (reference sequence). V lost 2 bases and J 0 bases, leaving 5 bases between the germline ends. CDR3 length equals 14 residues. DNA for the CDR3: TGTGCCAGTAGTATACGGAGCTCTGGAAACACCATATATTTT. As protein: CASSIRSSGNTIYF.

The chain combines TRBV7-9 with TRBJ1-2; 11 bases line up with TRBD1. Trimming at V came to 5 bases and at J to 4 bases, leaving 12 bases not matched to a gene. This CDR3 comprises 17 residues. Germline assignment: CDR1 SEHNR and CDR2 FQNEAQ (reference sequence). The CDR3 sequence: CASSLPGQGVGGYGYTF. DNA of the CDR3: TGTGCCAGCAGCCTACCGGGACAGGGGGTGGGTGGCTATGGCTACACCTTC.

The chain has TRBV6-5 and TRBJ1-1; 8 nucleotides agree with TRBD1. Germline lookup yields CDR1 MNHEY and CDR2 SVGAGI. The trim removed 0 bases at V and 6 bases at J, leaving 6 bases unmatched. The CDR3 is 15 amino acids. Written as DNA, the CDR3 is TGTGCCAGCAGTTACTCGAGGACAGGGAGGGCTGAAGCTTTCTTT. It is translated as CASSYSRTGRAEAFF.

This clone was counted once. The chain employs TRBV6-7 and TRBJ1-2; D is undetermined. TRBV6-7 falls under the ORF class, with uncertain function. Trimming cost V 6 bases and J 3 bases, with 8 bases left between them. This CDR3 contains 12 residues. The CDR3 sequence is CASSHADYGYTF. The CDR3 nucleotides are TGTGCCAGCAGCCATGCGGACTATGGCTACACCTTC.

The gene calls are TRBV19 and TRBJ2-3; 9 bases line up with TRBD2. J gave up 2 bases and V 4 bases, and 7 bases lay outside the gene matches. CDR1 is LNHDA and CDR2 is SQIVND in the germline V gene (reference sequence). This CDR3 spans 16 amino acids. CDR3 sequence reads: CASSNSPGLATDTQYF. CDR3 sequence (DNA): TGTGCCAGTAGTAACTCCCCGGGACTAGCCACAGATACGCAGTATTTT.

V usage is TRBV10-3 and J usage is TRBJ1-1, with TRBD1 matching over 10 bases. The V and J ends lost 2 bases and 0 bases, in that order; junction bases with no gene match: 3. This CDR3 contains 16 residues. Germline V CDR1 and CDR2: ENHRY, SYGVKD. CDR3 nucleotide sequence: TGTGCCATCAGTGAGGGGACAGGGGAAATGAACACTGAAGCTTTCTTT. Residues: CAISEGTGEMNTEAFF.

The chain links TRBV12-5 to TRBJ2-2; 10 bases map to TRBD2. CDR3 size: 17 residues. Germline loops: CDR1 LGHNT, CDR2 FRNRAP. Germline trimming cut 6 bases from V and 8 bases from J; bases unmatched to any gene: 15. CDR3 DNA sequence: TGTGCTAGTGGCCCCTCCCCCCTAGCGGGGGTATCGGGGGAGCTGTTTTTT. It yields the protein CASGPSPLAGVSGELFF.

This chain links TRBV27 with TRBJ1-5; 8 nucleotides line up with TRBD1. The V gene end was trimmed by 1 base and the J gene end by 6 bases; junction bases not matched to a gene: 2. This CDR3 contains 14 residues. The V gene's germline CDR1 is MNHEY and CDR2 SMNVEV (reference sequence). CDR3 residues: CASSLYRGFQPQHF. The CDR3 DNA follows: TGTGCCAGCAGTTTATACAGGGGGTTTCAGCCCCAGCATTTT.

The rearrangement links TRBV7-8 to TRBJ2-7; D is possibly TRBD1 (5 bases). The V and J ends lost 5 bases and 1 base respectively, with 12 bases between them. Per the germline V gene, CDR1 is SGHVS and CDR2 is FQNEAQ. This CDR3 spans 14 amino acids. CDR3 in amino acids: CASSPGSNSYEQYF. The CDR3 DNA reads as TGTGCCAGCAGCCCAGGGTCAAATTCCTACGAGCAGTACTTC.

In nucleotides, the CDR3 is TGTGCCAGCAGTGAAGGGTTGGGCACTAATGAAAAACTGTTTTTT. It yields the protein CASSEGLGTNEKLFF. The chain employs TRBV6-1 and TRBJ1-4; D is undetermined. V dropped 1 base and J dropped 2 bases, with 8 bases sitting between them. Germline CDR1 and CDR2: MNHNS and SASEGT. The CDR3 sequence is 15 residues long.

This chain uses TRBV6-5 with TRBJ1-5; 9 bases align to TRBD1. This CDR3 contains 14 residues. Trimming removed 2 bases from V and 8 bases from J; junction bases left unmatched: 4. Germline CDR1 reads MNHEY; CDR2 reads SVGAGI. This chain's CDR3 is CASSYGQGKEPQHF. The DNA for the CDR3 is TGTGCCAGCAGTTACGGACAGGGGAAGGAGCCCCAGCATTTT.

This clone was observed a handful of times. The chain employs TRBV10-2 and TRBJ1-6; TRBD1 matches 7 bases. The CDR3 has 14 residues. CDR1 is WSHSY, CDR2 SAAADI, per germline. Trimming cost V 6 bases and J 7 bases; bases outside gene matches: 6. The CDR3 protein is CASSDRVGNSPLHF. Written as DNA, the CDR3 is TGCGCCAGCAGCGACAGGGTCGGGAATTCACCCCTCCACTTT.

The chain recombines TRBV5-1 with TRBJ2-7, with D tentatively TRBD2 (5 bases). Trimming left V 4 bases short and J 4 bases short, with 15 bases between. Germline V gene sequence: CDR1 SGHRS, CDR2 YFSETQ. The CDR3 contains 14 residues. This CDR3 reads CASSPGMGFYEQYF. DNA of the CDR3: TGCGCCAGCAGCCCCGGGATGGGATTTTACGAGCAGTACTTC. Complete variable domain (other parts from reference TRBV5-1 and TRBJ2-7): KAGVTQTPRYLIKTRGQQVTLSCSPISGHRSVSWYQQTPGQGLQFLFEYFSETQRNKGNFPGRFSGRQFSNSRSEMNVSTLELGDSALYLCASSPGMGFYEQYFGPGTRLTVT.

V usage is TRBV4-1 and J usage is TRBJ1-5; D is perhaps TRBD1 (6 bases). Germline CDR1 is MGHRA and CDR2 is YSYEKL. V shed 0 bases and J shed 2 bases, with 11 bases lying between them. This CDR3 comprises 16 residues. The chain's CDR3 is CASSQDSGDGNQPQHF. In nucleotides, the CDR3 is TGCGCCAGCAGCCAAGATTCAGGGGATGGCAATCAGCCCCAGCATTTT.

The CDR3 coding sequence is TGTGCCAGCAGTTCGGGGTTCGATCAGCCCCAGCATTTT. Translated, it gives CASSSGFDQPQHF. J is TRBJ1-5 and V is TRBV27; D call uncertain. Trimming left V 4 bases short and J 5 bases short, with 9 bases between. The germline gives CDR1 MNHEY, CDR2 SMNVEV (reference sequence). This CDR3 has 13 residues.

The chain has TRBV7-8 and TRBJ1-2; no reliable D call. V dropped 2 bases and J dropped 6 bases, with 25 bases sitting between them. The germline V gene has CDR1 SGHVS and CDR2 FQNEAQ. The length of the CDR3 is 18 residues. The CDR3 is CASSLRDVAAGGRDGYTF. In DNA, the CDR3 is TGTGCCAGCAGCTTACGAGATGTCGCAGCGGGAGGACGGGATGGCTACACCTTC.

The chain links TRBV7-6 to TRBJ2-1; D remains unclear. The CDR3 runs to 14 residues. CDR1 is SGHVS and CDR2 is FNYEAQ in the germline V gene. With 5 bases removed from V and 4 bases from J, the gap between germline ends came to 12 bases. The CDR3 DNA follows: TGTGCCAGCAGCCAATCGCAGGATTACAATGAGCAGTTCTTC. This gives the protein CASSQSQDYNEQFF.

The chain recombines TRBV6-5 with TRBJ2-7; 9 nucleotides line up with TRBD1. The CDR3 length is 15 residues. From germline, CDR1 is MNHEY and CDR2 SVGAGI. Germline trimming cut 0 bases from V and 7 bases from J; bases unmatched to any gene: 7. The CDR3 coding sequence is TGTGCCAGCAGTTACTCGAGGGACAGGGTACTGGAGCAGTACTTC. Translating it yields CASSYSRDRVLEQYF.

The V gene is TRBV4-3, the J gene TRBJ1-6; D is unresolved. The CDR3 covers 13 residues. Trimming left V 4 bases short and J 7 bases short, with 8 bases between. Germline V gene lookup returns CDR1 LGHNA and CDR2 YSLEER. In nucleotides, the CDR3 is TGCGCCAGCAGCCCAACGGGAAATTCACCCCTCCACTTT. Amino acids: CASSPTGNSPLHF.

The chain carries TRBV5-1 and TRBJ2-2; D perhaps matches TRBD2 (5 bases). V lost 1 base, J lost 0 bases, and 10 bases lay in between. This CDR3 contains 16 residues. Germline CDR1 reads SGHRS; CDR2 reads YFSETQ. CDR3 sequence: CASSLYGLSNTGELFF. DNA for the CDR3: TGCGCCAGCAGCTTGTACGGACTCTCGAACACCGGGGAGCTGTTTTTT.

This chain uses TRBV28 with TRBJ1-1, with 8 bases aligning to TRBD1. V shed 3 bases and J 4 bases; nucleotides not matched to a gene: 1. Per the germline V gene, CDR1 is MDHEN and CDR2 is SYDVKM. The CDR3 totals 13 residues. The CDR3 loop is CASSFTGGTEAFF. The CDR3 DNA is TGTGCCAGCAGTTTTACAGGGGGCACTGAAGCTTTCTTT.

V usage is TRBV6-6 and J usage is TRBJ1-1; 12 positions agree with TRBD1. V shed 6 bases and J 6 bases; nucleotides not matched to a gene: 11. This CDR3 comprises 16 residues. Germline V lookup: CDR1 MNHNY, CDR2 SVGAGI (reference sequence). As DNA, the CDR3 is TGTGCCAGCAGCTCGGGACAGGGGGCGATTATCCCTGAAGCTTTCTTT. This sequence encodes CASSSGQGAIIPEAFF.